These 9 T cell receptor beta chains were all obtained from the same sample, sequenced in a study of molecular identifiers for immune sequencing clone quantification. TCRdb itself ran the PCR reads through MiXCR, one entry per CDR3 protein. Here the sample spans around 40,000 distinct CDR3 sequences, approximately 20% being singletons. The sample comprised naive CD8+ T cells from blood, with Jurkat cell RNA spiked in. Sample subset: FACS-sorted CD8+CD4-CCR7+CD45RA+ naive T cells. These receptors all stem from a human donor in good health. Some libraries in this study had Jurkat cell RNA spiked in.

This clonotype was observed at least ten times. V usage is TRBV7-2 and J usage is TRBJ1-3; D uncertain. V lost 3 bases, J lost 0 bases, and 9 bases lay in between. The V gene's germline CDR1 is SGHTA and CDR2 FQGNSA. The CDR3 covers 15 residues. The CDR3, as DNA: TGTGCCAGCAGCTTTCACAGCAGCTCTGGAAACACCATATATTTT. It yields the protein CASSFHSSSGNTIYF.

This chain links TRBV7-9 with TRBJ1-2; no clear D gene. Germline CDR1 reads SEHNR; CDR2 reads FQNEAQ (reference sequence). Deletions cut 5 bases from V and 7 bases from J, with 17 bases between. The CDR3 has 14 amino acids. CDR3 region: CASSPQSQRFGYTF. CDR3 in DNA: TGTGCCAGCAGCCCCCAGAGTCAGAGATTTGGCTACACCTTC.

This clonotype was seen a handful of times. The chain is built from TRBV30 and TRBJ2-1; D gene ambiguous. Germline loops: CDR1 GTSNPN, CDR2 SVGIG (reference sequence). The V end lost 2 bases, the J end lost 5 bases, and 7 bases lay between the germline ends. The CDR3 has 12 residues. DNA of the CDR3: TGTGCCTGGAGTCCTCAGAACAATGAGCAGTTCTTC. Translating it yields CAWSPQNNEQFF.

This clonotype was seen more than once but under ten times. This may come from a read error, since a much larger clone is one base off. The chain recombines TRBV7-6 with TRBJ2-3, with 7 bases that match TRBD1. The ends lost 5 bases at V and 4 bases at J; junction bases unmatched: 6. The CDR3 sequence is 14 residues long. In germline, CDR1 is SGHVS, CDR2 FNYEAQ. As DNA, the CDR3 is TGTGCCAGCAGCCCGACAGGGTACGCAGATACGCAGTATTTT. Encoded protein: CASSPTGYADTQYF.

A remark on this clonotype: One junction end does not reproduce the germline sequence, and a read error may be involved. The V and J genes are TRBV11-2 and TRBJ2-2, with D possibly called TRBD1 or TRBD2 (5 bases each). Germline V gene data show CDR1 as SGHAT and CDR2 as FQNNGV. This CDR3 spans 13 amino acids. CDR3 DNA: TGTGCCGGAAGGGGTCGGGGCACCGGGGAGCTGGTTTTT. Translating gives CAGRGRGTGELVF.

As concerns this clonotype: This may stem from a read error, because a much larger clone lies one nucleotide away. The rearrangement joins TRBV6-2 or TRBV6-3 to TRBJ2-7, with D possibly being TRBD2 (5 bases). CDR1 and CDR2 from the germline V gene are MNHEY and SVGEGT. The length of the CDR3 is 12 residues. CDR3 coding DNA: TGTGCCAGCGGTTACTCGGGGTACGAGCAGTACTTC. Its protein product is CASGYSGYEQYF.

Turning to this clonotype: A clone one base away is much larger, so this may be a read error. This chain uses TRBV11-1 with TRBJ2-5, with D maybe TRBD1 (5 bases). Trimming shortened V by 5 bases and J by 5 bases, and 12 bases separated the two germline ends. The CDR3 has 13 amino acids. The germline CDR1 and CDR2 sequences are SGHAT and FQDESV (reference sequence). CDR3 bases: TGTGCCAGCAGCCCCAGGGTAATGGAGACCCAGTACTTC. Its translation: CASSPRVMETQYF.

The rearrangement uses TRBV19 and TRBJ2-7, with 7 bases lining up with TRBD2. The CDR3 length is 15 residues. Germline V gene sequence: CDR1 LNHDA, CDR2 SQIVND (reference sequence). V lost 5 bases, J lost 0 bases, and 7 bases stayed unmatched. The chain's CDR3 is CASSSRAGSSYEQYF. The CDR3, as DNA: TGTGCCAGTAGTTCTCGAGCGGGGAGCTCCTACGAGCAGTACTTC.

This clonotype occurred many times. The V gene is TRBV10-3, the J gene TRBJ2-2; TRBD1 is a possible D gene (5 bases). Germline assignment: CDR1 ENHRY and CDR2 SYGVKD. The CDR3 extends over 15 amino acids. V lost 6 bases and J 4 bases, leaving 15 bases between the germline ends. In nucleotides, the CDR3 is TGTGCCATCAGAACCGACAGTAGCATCACCGGGGAGCTGTTTTTT. Its protein product is CAIRTDSSITGELFF.